This T cell receptor beta chain was sequenced in a study of CD4 T cells in relation to SARS-CoV-2 and coronaviruses. Study-wide context: After 10 days of antigen culture, PBMC TCR beta CDR3s were sequenced. The negative reference was HIV-1 Nef peptide pool or peptide-free culture. Overall study results and limits: This crossreactivity analysis covered spike protein alone, no other viral proteins.

Note on this clone: Antigen: not known.

The repertoire was sequenced with immunoSEQ multiplex PCR; TCRdb's copy has only in-frame clones and lacks some. Altogether about 29,000 clones are present, 78% being singletons, with the ten largest covering 20%. Per the germline V gene, CDR1 is SGHTA and CDR2 is FQGNSA. Trimming shortened V by 3 bases and J by 5 bases, and 7 bases separated the two germline ends. The length of the CDR3 is 12 residues. Unexposed donor CD4+ T cells date from about 2011-2018, before the COVID-19 pandemic. The cells were cultured for 10 days before CD4+ T cells were isolated. PBMCs were plated at roughly 2 million per well in IL-2-containing medium.

V usage is TRBV7-2 and J usage is TRBJ1-2; D gene unclear. The TCR was taken from a human donor in good health. Sequencing input: CD4+ T cells from PBMCs, cultured in vitro. The CDR3 loop reads CASSFPEYGYTF. The CDR3, as DNA: TGTGCCAGCAGCTTCCCGGAGTATGGCTACACCTTC.